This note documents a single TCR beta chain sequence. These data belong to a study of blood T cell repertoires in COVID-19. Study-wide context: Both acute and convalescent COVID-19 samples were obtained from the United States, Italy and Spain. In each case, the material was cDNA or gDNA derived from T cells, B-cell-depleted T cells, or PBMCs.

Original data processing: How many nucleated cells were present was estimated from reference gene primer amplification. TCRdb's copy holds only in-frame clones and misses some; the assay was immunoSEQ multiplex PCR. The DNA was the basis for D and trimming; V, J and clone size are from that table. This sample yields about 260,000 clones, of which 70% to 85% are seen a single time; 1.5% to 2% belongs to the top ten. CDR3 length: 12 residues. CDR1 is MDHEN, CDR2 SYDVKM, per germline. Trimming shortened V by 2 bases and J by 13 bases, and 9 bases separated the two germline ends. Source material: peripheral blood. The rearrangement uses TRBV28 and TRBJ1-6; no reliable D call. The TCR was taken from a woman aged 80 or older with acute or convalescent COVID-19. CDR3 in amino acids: CASSLEPSPLHF. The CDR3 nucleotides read TGTGCCAGCAGTTTAGAGCCGTCTCCCCTCCACTTT.